The source of this T cell receptor beta chain is a study of OX40 agonist ivuxolimab in advanced cancers. Study information: The drug used for patients, ivuxolimab, was an agonistic anti-OX40 (CD134) antibody. Partial responses were achieved by three patients, of whom one had hepatocellular carcinoma and two had cutaneous melanoma.

Libraries were prepared by immunoSEQ multiplex PCR; TCRdb keeps only in-frame clonotypes and omits some of them. The sample includes 50,000 to 75,000 clones, about nine tenths of them seen just once. There are 13 residues in the CDR3. Germline loops: CDR1 MGHRA, CDR2 YSYEKL. The J segment lost 8 bases and the V segment lost 5 bases, leaving 4 bases of the junction unmatched. Sequencing was performed on CD4+ or CD8+ T cells sorted from blood, taken in a trial of the OX40 agonist ivuxolimab. The gene calls are TRBV4-1 and TRBJ1-4, with 8 bases matching TRBD1. The clonotype originates from an adult with an advanced solid tumor such as melanoma, head and neck, liver or kidney cancer. The CDR3 reads CASSDRGAEKLFF. The CDR3 DNA reads as TGCGCCAGCAGCGACAGGGGAGCGGAAAAACTGTTTTTT.